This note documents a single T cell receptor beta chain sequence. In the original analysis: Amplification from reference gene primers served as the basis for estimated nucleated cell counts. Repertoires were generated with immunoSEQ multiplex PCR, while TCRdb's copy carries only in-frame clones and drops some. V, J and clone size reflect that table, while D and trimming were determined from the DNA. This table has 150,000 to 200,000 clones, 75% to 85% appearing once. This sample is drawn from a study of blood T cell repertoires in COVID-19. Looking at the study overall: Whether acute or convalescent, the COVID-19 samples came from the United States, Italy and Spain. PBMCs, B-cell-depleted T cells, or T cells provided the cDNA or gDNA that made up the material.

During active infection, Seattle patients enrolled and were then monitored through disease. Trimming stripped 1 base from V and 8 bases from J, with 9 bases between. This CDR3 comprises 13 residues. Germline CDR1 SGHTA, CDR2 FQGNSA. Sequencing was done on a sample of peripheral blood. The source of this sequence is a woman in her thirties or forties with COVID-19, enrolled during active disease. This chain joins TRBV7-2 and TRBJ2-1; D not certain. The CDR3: CASSLGSLYEQFF. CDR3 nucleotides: TGTGCCAGCAGCTTAGGGAGTCTATATGAGCAGTTCTTC.